One and the same sample provided the 8 T cell receptor beta chains below, sequenced in a study of beta chain features in type 1 diabetes. General study findings and limits: Type 1 diabetes patients had moderately but significantly shorter TCRB CDR3s in all four CD4+ subsets.

What these receptors recognize is not known. Expressed TCRB transcripts got sequenced, as all isolated RNA was reverse transcribed. The method was immunoSEQ multiplex PCR; TCRdb's version includes in-frame clones alone and lacks a portion of them. The data hold 600,000 to 750,000 clones, with roughly an eighth observed a single time. Sequencing used naive CD4+ T cells from blood. The receptors were sampled from a man aged 25 to 40 with type 1 diabetes.

In its sample, this clone was seen many times. This rearrangement joins TRBV5-1 to TRBJ1-6; possible D gene TRBD1, 6 bases. In germline, CDR1 is SGHRS, CDR2 YFSETQ. V lost 0 bases, J lost 9 bases, and 19 bases lay in between. This CDR3 region has 17 residues. The CDR3 loop reads CASSLGTEGIRGSPLHF. The CDR3 nucleotides read TGCGCCAGCAGCTTGGGGACAGAAGGAATACGAGGTTCACCCCTCCACTTT.

The chain employs TRBV27 and TRBJ1-1; D gene uncertain. Germline V gives CDR1 MNHEY, CDR2 SMNVEV (reference sequence). V was cut by 3 bases and J by 0 bases, with 8 bases left in between. This CDR3 is built from 14 residues. CDR3 bases: TGTGCCAGCAGTTTTGAGGGCCTGAACACTGAAGCTTTCTTT. As protein: CASSFEGLNTEAFF.

This clone has a handful of counts. For the CDR3, the DNA is TGTGCCATCAGTAAACAGGGTGCCGGGGGAGAGACCCAGTACTTC. This sequence encodes CAISKQGAGGETQYF. The rearrangement joins TRBV10-3 to TRBJ2-5, with D perhaps given as TRBD1 or TRBD2 (6 bases each). The V and J ends lost 5 bases and 4 bases respectively, with 17 bases between them. The germline V gene encodes CDR1 ENHRY and CDR2 SYGVKD. This CDR3 comprises 15 residues.

The chain has TRBV5-4 and TRBJ2-2, with 9 bases fitting TRBD1. Germline CDR1 reads SGHNT; CDR2 reads YYREEE (reference sequence). V lost 4 bases, J lost 4 bases, and 8 bases stayed unmatched. The CDR3 totals 16 residues. Here the CDR3 DNA reads TGTGCCAGCAGCGCGGACCGGGACAGGGTCACCGGGGAGCTGTTTTTT. The encoded protein is CASSADRDRVTGELFF.

This clone was detected only a few times. The chain combines TRBV27 with TRBJ2-5; possibly TRBD1 for D (6 bases). Germline V gene lookup returns CDR1 MNHEY and CDR2 SMNVEV (reference sequence). The V end was cut by 4 bases, the J end by 4 bases, with 10 bases between. The CDR3 loop spans 13 amino acids. The CDR3 is CASSYTGRETQYF. The CDR3 bases are TGTGCCAGCAGTTATACAGGGCGAGAGACCCAGTACTTC.

The chain links TRBV2 to TRBJ2-7; D ambiguous. The ends were cut back, 7 bases at V and 2 bases at J, with 9 bases in the middle. The CDR3 runs to 12 residues. Germline V CDR1 and CDR2: SNHLY, FYNNEI. The CDR3 sequence: CASKVGPYEQYF. Here the CDR3 DNA reads TGTGCCAGCAAAGTTGGACCCTACGAGCAGTACTTC. Full variable domain (rest looked up from reference TRBV2 and TRBJ2-7): EPEVTQTPSHQVTQMGQEVILRCVPISNHLYFYWYRQILGQKVEFLVSFYNNEISEKSEIFDDQFSVERPDGSNFTLKIRSTKLEDSAMYFCASKVGPYEQYFGPGTRLTVT.

This clone turned up a few times. The chain joins TRBV19 to TRBJ1-2, with TRBD1 as a possible D gene (5 bases). The CDR3 loop spans 13 amino acids. Germline V gene lookup returns CDR1 LNHDA and CDR2 SQIVND (reference sequence). The V gene lost 7 bases and the J gene lost 1 base, with 10 bases spanning the gap. In nucleotides, the CDR3 is TGTGCCAGTACCCCGCAGGGTAACTATGGCTACACCTTC. It encodes CASTPQGNYGYTF.

The rearrangement joins TRBV7-9 to TRBJ1-1; 7 nucleotides align to TRBD1. V shed 4 bases and J 0 bases; nucleotides not matched to a gene: 5. The CDR3 sequence is 15 residues long. Germline assignment: CDR1 SEHNR and CDR2 FQNEAQ (reference sequence). CDR3 in DNA: TGTGCCAGCAGCTCACCCGGGACAGTGAACACTGAAGCTTTCTTT. It specifies CASSSPGTVNTEAFF.